The table lists the clone carrying this TCR beta chain with a few counts. Its antigen remains unknown. The time point is: week 47, end of study. Each vaccine dose was 300 ug of mutant IDH1 20-mer peptide, with topical imiquimod. This entry belongs to a study of a mutant IDH1 vaccine in newly diagnosed glioma. Across the whole study: Treated patients showed a male proportion of approximately 62%, a female proportion of about 40%, and a mean age of around 40 years. Visit V13 took place at week 47, and visit V12 happened at week 35.

Sequencing was performed with immunoSEQ multiplex PCR; in TCRdb, only in-frame clones are kept and a portion is missing. The sample holds 30,000 to 35,000 clones, more than 80% seen once. The V end was cut by 0 bases, the J end by 7 bases, with 7 bases between. This CDR3 region has 13 residues. The germline gives CDR1 MNHNS, CDR2 SASEGT. The chain is built from TRBV6-1 and TRBJ1-5, with D unresolved. The sequence was collected from a middle-aged woman with glioma. The sequences come from PBMCs, collected from a glioma patient whose treatment included an IDH1 peptide vaccine. The CDR3 spells CASSEALRQPQHF. CDR3 coding DNA: TGTGCCAGCAGTGAAGCGCTTCGGCAGCCCCAGCATTTT.